This T cell receptor beta chain was documented in a study of T cell repertoires in cytomegalovirus infection. Broader study findings: The ex vivo response showed dominance by HLA-C-restricted CMV-specific TCR beta clonotypes.

Trimming stripped 10 bases from V and 7 bases from J, with 11 bases between. CDR3 length equals 11 residues. The V gene's germline CDR1 is MNHNS and CDR2 SASEGT. This clonotype came up a few times. The antigen is not known. In TCRdb, the reads were re-called with MiXCR into one record per CDR3 protein. The sample lists 570,000 or so distinct CDR3 sequences, over 35% occurring once. The source was cultured PBMCs, collected from culture after CMV antigen stimulation. The clonotype comes from a human donor in good health (CMV status not recorded). Some clones in this sample may be carry-over from other donors' samples. This chain joins TRBV6-1 and TRBJ1-5; D call uncertain. The CDR3 bases are TGTGCCACAGGTGAGGGACAGCCCCAGCATTTT. Translating it yields CATGEGQPQHF.